This T cell receptor (beta chain) was identified in a study of control samples from healthy donors and cancer patients. The assay was immunoSEQ multiplex PCR, and TCRdb's table has in-frame clones only and misses some. The sample contains 150,000 to 200,000 clones, roughly 89% of which appear only once. Germline assignment: CDR1 MGHRA and CDR2 YSYEKL. Trimming at V came to 0 bases and at J to 5 bases, leaving 1 base not matched to a gene. The CDR3 covers 14 residues. Material for sequencing was blood. The chain has TRBV4-1 and TRBJ2-5, with 9 bases aligning to TRBD2. The TCR comes from a woman in her 50s in good health. CDR3 in amino acids: CASSQDGLAETQYF. The CDR3 DNA reads as TGCGCCAGCAGCCAAGATGGACTAGCGGAGACCCAGTACTTC.